This is a list of T cell receptor beta chains from one sample in a study of cytomegalovirus exposure and HLA in healthy donors. Here immunoSEQ multiplex PCR was the method, and the copy in TCRdb shows in-frame clones only, minus some. The sample includes about 220,000 clones, about 91% of them seen just once. Sequencing input: PBMCs. These receptors came from a woman younger than 35 in good health and CMV-seronegative. The CDR3 runs from the conserved cysteine through the conserved F or W. The D gene is left open where the match is weak.

. TRBV19 CASTHPQAGYSGYTF
. TRBV19 CASSRGHEQYF
. TRBV6-6 CASSYAEGVNTEAFF
. TRBV28 CASRDFQDNEQFF
. TRBV27 CASSRSVGKRGYTF
TRBD2 TRBV6-1 CASSESSGSSYEQYF
TRBD2 TRBV11-2 CAIAGGNDEQFF
. TRBV27 CATRDITATYEQYF
TRBD1 TRBV11-3 CASSSTGGSSDTQYF
. TRBV30 CAYTRAKNIQYF
TRBD1 TRBV7-3 CASSSNVSFRDRPFYEQYF
. TRBV4-2 CASSQPGDSSEAFF
TRBD1 TRBV5-1 CASSQAGTGLGTAHEQFF
. TRBV5-4 CASSPGTPSYEQYF
. TRBV27 CASSIDGNSYNEQFF
TRBD2 TRBV30 CAWSVGSGQYNEQFF
TRBD2 TRBV7-8 CASSASGGSQETQYF
. TRBV6-5 CASSKGHQAKNIQYF
. TRBV13 CASSFGKRYNEQFF
. TRBV9 CASDQPGTGELFF
TRBD2 TRBV28 CASRASGRASEQYF
TRBD1 TRBV13 CASSLAQGASYEQYF
. TRBV29-1 CSVGGGIEAFF
. TRBV28 CATRGAYYEQYF
TRBD2 TRBV27 CASSRGAGESYEQYF
. TRBV10-3 CAISESATRGEAFF
. TRBV11-3 CASSLRGQPNYEQYF
TRBD1 TRBV5-1 CASSSLGQGTDTQYF
. TRBV5-1 CASSFVGRLDEQYF
. TRBV5-1 CASSLNRHYGYTF
TRBD1 TRBV25-1 CASNDRGGFETQYF
. TRBV27 CASSLVGTSYEQYF
TRBD1 TRBV6-1 CAGQGQSYGYTF
. TRBV28 CASSPRGGWNQPQHF
. TRBV11-3 CASSASGNEQFF
TRBD1 TRBV9 CASSPSTGGRNYGYTF
TRBD1 TRBV29-1 CSVPEGQGFGDSNEQFF
. TRBV7-3 CASRIRKGQGISYEQYF
TRBD2 TRBV6-4 CASSDSTSFNTGELFF
. TRBV28 CAPSYLGVYEQYF
. TRBV27 CASSSPLAGYNEQFF
. TRBV14 CASSQDQGRATDTQYF
. TRBV10-1 CPRVAQYF
. TRBV5-1 CASSFTDGSYEQYF
TRBD2 TRBV29-1 CSATSGDSYEQYF
TRBD2 TRBV7-2 CASSHGGGGNYEQYF
. TRBV7-8 CASSLRQAVRGTQYF
. TRBV7-9 CASSGSYEQYF
. TRBV4-2 CASSQDRANPYEQYF
. TRBV6-6 CASSFQATTDTQYF
TRBD1 TRBV6-5 CATPGQGKFNQPQHF
. TRBV4-1 CASSLHKRGSYEQYF
. TRBV7-9 CASSLGRGGEGQPQHF
. TRBV4-1 CASSQAVGRPSGANVLTF
. TRBV30 CALQGIMGGNTIYF
TRBD1 TRBV28 CASSLWHRGGEKLFF
TRBD2 TRBV7-9 CASGTRLDEQFF
. TRBV11-1 CASSLFQGTTDTQYF